This T cell receptor beta chain comes out of a study of tumour-infiltrating T cells in Burkitt lymphoma. The assay was immunoSEQ multiplex PCR, and TCRdb's table has in-frame clones only and misses some. In the table there are several thousand clones, about 85% of which are singletons. The CDR3 length is 14 residues. Deletions cut 6 bases from V and 3 bases from J, with 14 bases between. Germline V gene data show CDR1 as ENHRY and CDR2 as SYGVKD. Sequences were obtained from tumor tissue. This clonotype was obtained from a human donor with Burkitt lymphoma. J is TRBJ1-1 and V is TRBV10-3; D is undetermined. CDR3 region: CAIRTEGLDTEAFF. The CDR3 nucleotides read TGTGCCATCAGGACCGAGGGTCTTGACACTGAAGCTTTCTTT.